The clone carrying this T cell receptor (beta chain) was counted only a few times. The antigen is not known. The data derive from a study of T-cell memory formation after mild COVID-19. Germline V gives CDR1 SGHDT, CDR2 YYEEEE. CDR3 length equals 14 residues. V was clipped by 4 bases and J by 3 bases; unmatched bases: 5. Points from the study as a whole: Contracting CD4+ clones lay largely in CM and EM, with CD8+ ones residing in EMRA. A second wave expanding day 15 to 37 was CD4+-biased; contracting clones were balanced.

It was 5'RACE with constant-segment primers that produced the TCR alpha and TCR beta cDNA libraries, which carried sample barcodes and UMIs. In TCRdb, the 5' RACE reads were re-called with MiXCR into one record per CDR3 protein. Among 400,000 to 500,000 distinct CDR3 sequences listed, approximately 24% were seen once. The sequencing sample was made of PBMCs or a T cell subset sorted from them (not recorded which). This chain connects TRBV5-6 to TRBJ2-3, with 7 bases identical to TRBD1. This clonotype was obtained from an adult woman who had mild COVID-19 (a few samples of this study predate the infection). Cell type and time point are not known. The CDR3, as DNA: TGTGCCAGCAGCGAGGGGGCTCGGACAGATACGCAGTATTTT. Residues: CASSEGARTDTQYF.